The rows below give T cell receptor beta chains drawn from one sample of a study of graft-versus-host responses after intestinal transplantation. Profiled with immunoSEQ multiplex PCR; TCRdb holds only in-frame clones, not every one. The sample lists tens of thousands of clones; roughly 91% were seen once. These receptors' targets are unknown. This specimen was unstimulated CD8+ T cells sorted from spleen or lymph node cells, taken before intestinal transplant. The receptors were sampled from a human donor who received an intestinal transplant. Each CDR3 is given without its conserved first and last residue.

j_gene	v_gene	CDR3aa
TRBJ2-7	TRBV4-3	ASSQDRGPTYEQY
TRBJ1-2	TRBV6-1	ASSVAPRQIINYGYT
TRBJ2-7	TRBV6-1	ASSEWGTGKRNEQY
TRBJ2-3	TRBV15	ATSRAPVMTEGTDTQY
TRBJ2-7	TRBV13	ASSLVGGINEQY
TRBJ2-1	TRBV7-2	ASSLAGASYNEQF
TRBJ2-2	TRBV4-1	ASSDSNTGELF
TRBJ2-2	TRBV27	ASIPQGPYTGELF
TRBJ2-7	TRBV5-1	ASSLAGTGAYEQY
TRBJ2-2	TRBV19	ASSLDRRQSGELF
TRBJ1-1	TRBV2	ASRNTRTEAF
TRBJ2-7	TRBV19	ASSMAGTGVTEQY
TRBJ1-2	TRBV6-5	ASRTDYGYT
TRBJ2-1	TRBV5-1	ASSPDRGPYNEQF
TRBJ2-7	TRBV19	ASSPRQDLYEQY
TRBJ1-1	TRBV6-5	ASSNQGNTEAF
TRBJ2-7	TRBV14	ASSPRHRGSTYEQY
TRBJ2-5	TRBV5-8	ASRWRLAGIGETQY
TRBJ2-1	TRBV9	ASSPPSRGGSEQF
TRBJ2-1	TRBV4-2	ASSQVSSGSFYNEQF
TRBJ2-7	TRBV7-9	ASSLGQQGWGSYEQY
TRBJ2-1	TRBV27	ASSSGTSFLEQF
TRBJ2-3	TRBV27	ASSWSSGSLDTQY
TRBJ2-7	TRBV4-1	ASNSGTGYEQY
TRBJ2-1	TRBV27	ASSFDPGQRARPTYNEQF
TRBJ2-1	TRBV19	ASSIAFLAGNEQF